This entry concerns a single TCR beta chain. This specimen belongs to a study of cytomegalovirus exposure and HLA in healthy donors. Assay used: immunoSEQ multiplex PCR; TCRdb lists only in-frame clones, some missing. The sample has under 200,000 clones; 89% are singletons. Germline V gives CDR1 LNHNV, CDR2 YYDKDF (reference sequence). This CDR3 region has 12 residues. Trimming cost V 3 bases and J 5 bases; bases outside gene matches: 0. These donors were members of the roughly 120-subject validation cohort, a group separate from the approximately 670-subject first cohort. This receptor was obtained from a young woman in good health and CMV-seropositive. What was sequenced was PBMCs. The chain couples TRBV15 to TRBJ2-5; 7 bases line up with TRBD2. CDR3 protein: CATSSGGETQYF. Here the CDR3 DNA reads TGTGCCACCAGCAGCGGGGGGGAGACCCAGTACTTC. Using reference TRBV15 and TRBJ2-5 for the parts outside the CDR3, the full variable domain is DAMVIQNPRYQVTQFGKPVTLSCSQTLNHNVMYWYQQKSSQAPKLLFHYYDKDFNNEADTPDNFQSRRPNTSFCFLDIRSPGLGDTAMYLCATSSGGETQYFGPGTRLLVL.